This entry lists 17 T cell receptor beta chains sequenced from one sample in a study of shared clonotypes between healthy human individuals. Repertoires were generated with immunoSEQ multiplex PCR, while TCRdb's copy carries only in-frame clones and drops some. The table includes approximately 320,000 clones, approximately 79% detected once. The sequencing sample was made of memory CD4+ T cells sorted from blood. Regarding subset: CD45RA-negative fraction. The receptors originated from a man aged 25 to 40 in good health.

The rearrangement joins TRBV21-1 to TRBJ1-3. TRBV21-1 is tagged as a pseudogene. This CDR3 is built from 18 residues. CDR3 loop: CASSKDPRGFCSGNTIYF. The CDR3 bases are TGTGCCAGCAGCAAAGATCCCCGGGGCTTTTGTTCAGGAAACACCATATATTTT.

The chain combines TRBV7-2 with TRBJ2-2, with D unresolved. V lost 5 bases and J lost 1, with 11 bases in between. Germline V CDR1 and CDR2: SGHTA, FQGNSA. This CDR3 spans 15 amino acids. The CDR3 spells CASSVTPVNTGELFF. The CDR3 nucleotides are TGTGCCAGCAGCGTAACTCCGGTGAACACCGGGGAGCTGTTTTTT. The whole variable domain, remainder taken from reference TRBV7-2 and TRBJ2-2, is GAGVSQSPSNKVTEKGKDVELRCDPISGHTALYWYRQSLGQGLEFLIYFQGNSAPDKSGLPSDRFSAERTGGSVSTLTIQRTQQEDSAVYLCASSVTPVNTGELFFGEGSRLTVL.

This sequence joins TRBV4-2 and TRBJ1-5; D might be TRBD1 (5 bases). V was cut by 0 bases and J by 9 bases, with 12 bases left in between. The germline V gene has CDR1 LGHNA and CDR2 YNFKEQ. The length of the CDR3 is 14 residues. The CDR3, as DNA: TGTGCCAGCAGCCAAGATCGGATCGGGGCGCCCCAGCATTTT. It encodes CASSQDRIGAPQHF.

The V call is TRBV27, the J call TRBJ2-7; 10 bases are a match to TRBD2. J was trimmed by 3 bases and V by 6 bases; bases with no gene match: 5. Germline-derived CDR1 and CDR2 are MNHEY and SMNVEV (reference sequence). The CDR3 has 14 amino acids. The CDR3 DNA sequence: TGTGCCAGCAGGAGACTAGCGGGTAACTACGAGCAGTACTTC. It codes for CASRRLAGNYEQYF.

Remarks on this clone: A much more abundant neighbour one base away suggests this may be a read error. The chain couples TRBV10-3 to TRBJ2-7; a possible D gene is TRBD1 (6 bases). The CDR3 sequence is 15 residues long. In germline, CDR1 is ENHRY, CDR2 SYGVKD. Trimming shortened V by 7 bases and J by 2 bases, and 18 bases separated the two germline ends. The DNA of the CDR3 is TGTGCCATCAAACTAGACAGGTCCGGACCCTACGAGCAGTACTTC. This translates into CAIKLDRSGPYEQYF.

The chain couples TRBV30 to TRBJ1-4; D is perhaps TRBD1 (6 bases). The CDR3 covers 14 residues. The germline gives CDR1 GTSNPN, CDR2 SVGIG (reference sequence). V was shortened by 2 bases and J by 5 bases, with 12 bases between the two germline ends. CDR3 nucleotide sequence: TGTGCCTGGAGTCCCGGGACAAGAAATGAAAAACTGTTTTTT. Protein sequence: CAWSPGTRNEKLFF.

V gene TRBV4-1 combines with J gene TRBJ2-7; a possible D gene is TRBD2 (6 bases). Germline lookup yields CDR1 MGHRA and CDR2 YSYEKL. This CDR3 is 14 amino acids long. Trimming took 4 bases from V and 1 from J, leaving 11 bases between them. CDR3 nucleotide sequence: TGCGCCAGCAGCCGCGAACGGGAGTCCTACGAGCAGTACTTC. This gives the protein CASSRERESYEQYF.

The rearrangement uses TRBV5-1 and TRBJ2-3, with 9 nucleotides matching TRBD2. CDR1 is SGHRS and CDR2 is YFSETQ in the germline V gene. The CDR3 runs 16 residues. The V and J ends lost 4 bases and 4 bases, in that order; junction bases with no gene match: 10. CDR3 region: CASSTIAGASADTQYF. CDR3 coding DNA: TGCGCCAGCAGCACCATAGCGGGAGCGTCCGCAGATACGCAGTATTTT.

The CDR3 DNA follows: TGTGCCAGCAGGTCCGGGACAGGGAGACAGCTGAGCTCTGGGGCCAACGTCCTGACTTTC. It yields the protein CASRSGTGRQLSSGANVLTF. The chain carries TRBV28 and TRBJ2-6, with 9 bases that match TRBD1. Trimming cost V 6 bases and J 0 bases; bases outside gene matches: 15. The CDR3 consists of 20 residues. Germline V lookup: CDR1 MDHEN, CDR2 SYDVKM.

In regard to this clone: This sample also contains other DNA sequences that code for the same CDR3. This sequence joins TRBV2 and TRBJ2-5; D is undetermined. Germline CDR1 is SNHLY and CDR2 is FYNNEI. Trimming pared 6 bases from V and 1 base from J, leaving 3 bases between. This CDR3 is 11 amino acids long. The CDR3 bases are TGTGCCAGCAGCTTCCAAGAGACCCAGTACTTC. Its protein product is CASSFQETQYF.

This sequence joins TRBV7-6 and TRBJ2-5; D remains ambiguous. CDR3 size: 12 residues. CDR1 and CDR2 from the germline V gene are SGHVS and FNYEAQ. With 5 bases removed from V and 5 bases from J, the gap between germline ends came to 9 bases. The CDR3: CASSQSPETQYF. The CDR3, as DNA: TGTGCCAGCAGCCAGTCCCCGGAGACCCAGTACTTC.

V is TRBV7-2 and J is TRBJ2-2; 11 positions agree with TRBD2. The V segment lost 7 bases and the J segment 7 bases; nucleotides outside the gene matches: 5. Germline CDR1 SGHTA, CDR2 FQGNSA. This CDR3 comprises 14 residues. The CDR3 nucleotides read TGTGCCAGCACTACTAGCGGGAGAGTCGGGGAGCTGTTTTTT. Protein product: CASTTSGRVGELFF.

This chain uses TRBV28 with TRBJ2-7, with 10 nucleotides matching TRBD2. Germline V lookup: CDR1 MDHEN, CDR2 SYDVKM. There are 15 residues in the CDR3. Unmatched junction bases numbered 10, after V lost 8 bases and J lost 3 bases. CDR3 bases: TGTGCCAGCGAGGGAGCGGGAGGGCCTCGCTACGAGCAGTACTTC. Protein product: CASEGAGGPRYEQYF.

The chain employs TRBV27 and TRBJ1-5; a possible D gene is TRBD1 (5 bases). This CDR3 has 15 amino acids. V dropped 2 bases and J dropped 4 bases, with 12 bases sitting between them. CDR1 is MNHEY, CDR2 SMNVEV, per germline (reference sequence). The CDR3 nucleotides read TGTGCCAGCAGTTTACGGGCAGGGCGGAATCAGCCCCAGCATTTT. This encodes CASSLRAGRNQPQHF.

CDR3 coding DNA: TGTGCCAGTAGTATAGCCGCAACTAATGAAAAACTGTTTTTT. Protein sequence: CASSIAATNEKLFF. This sequence joins TRBV19 and TRBJ1-4; D gene unclear. Per the germline V gene, CDR1 is LNHDA and CDR2 is SQIVND (reference sequence). The CDR3 runs 14 residues. Trimming took 1 base from V and 0 from J, leaving 3 bases between them.

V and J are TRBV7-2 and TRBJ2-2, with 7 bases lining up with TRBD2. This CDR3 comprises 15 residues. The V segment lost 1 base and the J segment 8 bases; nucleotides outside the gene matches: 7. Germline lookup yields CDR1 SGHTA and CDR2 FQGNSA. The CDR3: CASSLVLQRGGELFF. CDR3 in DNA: TGTGCCAGCAGCTTAGTTCTCCAGCGGGGAGGGGAGCTGTTTTTT.

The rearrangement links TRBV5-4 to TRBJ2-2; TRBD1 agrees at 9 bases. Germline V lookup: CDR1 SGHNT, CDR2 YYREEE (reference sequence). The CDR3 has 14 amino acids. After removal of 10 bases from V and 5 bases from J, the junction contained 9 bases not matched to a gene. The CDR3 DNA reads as TGTGCCTCAGGGGACAGGGTGGCAACCGGGGAGCTGTTTTTT. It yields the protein CASGDRVATGELFF.